The 10 T cell receptor beta chains listed next were all sequenced from one sample in a study of T cells expressing NK-cell markers. Reanalyzing the 5' RACE reads, TCRdb keeps one entry per CDR3 protein, without DNA. This table lists around 3,300 distinct CDR3 sequences. Sample: blood T cells: a sorted CD56 or NKG2C T cell subset, CD4+ or CD8+ T cells, or bulk PBMC T cells (not recorded which). The receptors were gathered from a man aged 18 to 69 in good health.

The rearrangement joins TRBV12-3 or TRBV12-4 to TRBJ1-1; lacking DNA, the TRBD1 call made by TCRdb goes unchecked. The CDR3 runs 13 residues. CDR3 sequence: CASSFQGSTEAFF.

V is TRBV6-4 and J is TRBJ2-1; no DNA is available, so the TRBD2 call from TCRdb remains unchecked. CDR3 length: 16 residues. Per the germline V gene, CDR1 is MRHNA and CDR2 is SNTAGT. This chain's CDR3 is CASSVSGTSGSDEQFF.

The V call is TRBV6-2 or TRBV6-3, the J call TRBJ2-6; TCRdb gives TRBD1 as the D gene, but with no DNA this cannot be confirmed. CDR3 length: 17 amino acids. Germline assignment: CDR1 MNHEY and CDR2 SVGEGT. The CDR3 spells CASSLGTGVPGANVLTF.

The chain employs TRBV7-9 and TRBJ2-3; TCRdb calls TRBD1, which cannot be checked without DNA. The CDR3 is 17 amino acids. The germline V gene encodes CDR1 SEHNR and CDR2 FQNEAQ (reference sequence). CDR3 region: CASSLPFGGGRTDTQYF.

This chain links TRBV10-3 with TRBJ1-5; the D call of TRBD1 rests on TCRdb alone, since no DNA is present to check it. The V gene's germline CDR1 is ENHRY and CDR2 SYGVKD. There are 16 residues in the CDR3. The CDR3 is CAISERDGTFNQPQHF.

The genes are TRBV14 and TRBJ2-5; TCRdb's assignment of TRBD1 cannot be checked, as there is no DNA. From germline, CDR1 is SGHDN and CDR2 FVKESK. The CDR3 sequence is 16 residues long. This CDR3 reads CASSRGRSMYQETQYF. The full variable domain, its missing parts supplied by reference TRBV14 and TRBJ2-5, is EAGVTQFPSHSVIEKGQTVTLRCDPISGHDNLYWYRRVMGKEIKFLLHFVKESKQDESGMPNNRFLAERTGGTYSTLKVQPAELEDSGVYFCASSRGRSMYQETQYFGPGTRLLVL.

The chain links TRBV29-1 to TRBJ1-1; lacking DNA, the TRBD1 call made by TCRdb goes unchecked. Germline lookup yields CDR1 SQVTM and CDR2 ANQGSEA. The CDR3 has 13 amino acids. CDR3 amino acids: CSVGDRGHTEAFF. The full variable domain, in which reference TRBV29-1 and TRBJ1-1 provide the parts outside the CDR3, is SAVISQKPSRDICQRGTSLTIQCQVDSQVTMMFWYRQQPGQSLTLIATANQGSEATYESGFVIDKFPISRPNLTFSTLTVSNMSPEDSSIYLCSVGDRGHTEAFFGQGTRLTVV.

V gene TRBV12-3 or TRBV12-4 combines with J gene TRBJ2-5; TCRdb reports TRBD2, a call that lacks DNA to check it against. CDR3 size: 15 residues. Here the CDR3 reads CASSLFGGLQETQYF.

The V and J genes are TRBV7-3 and TRBJ2-1; with no DNA, the TCRdb D assignment of TRBD2 cannot be verified. From germline, CDR1 is SGHTA and CDR2 FQGTGA. The CDR3 spans 15 residues. CDR3 region: CASSFASGGYNEQFF.

The rearrangement uses TRBV28 and TRBJ2-5; no DNA is available, so the TRBD2 call from TCRdb remains unchecked. Germline CDR1 and CDR2: MDHEN and SYDVKM. The CDR3 runs 16 residues. CDR3 sequence reads: CASSLEGGGFQETQYF. Using reference TRBV28 and TRBJ2-5 for the parts outside the CDR3, the full variable domain is DVKVTQSSRYLVKRTGEKVFLECVQDMDHENMFWYRQDPGLGLRLIYFSYDVKMKEKGDIPEGYSVSREKKERFSLILESASTNQTSMYLCASSLEGGGFQETQYFGPGTRLLVL.